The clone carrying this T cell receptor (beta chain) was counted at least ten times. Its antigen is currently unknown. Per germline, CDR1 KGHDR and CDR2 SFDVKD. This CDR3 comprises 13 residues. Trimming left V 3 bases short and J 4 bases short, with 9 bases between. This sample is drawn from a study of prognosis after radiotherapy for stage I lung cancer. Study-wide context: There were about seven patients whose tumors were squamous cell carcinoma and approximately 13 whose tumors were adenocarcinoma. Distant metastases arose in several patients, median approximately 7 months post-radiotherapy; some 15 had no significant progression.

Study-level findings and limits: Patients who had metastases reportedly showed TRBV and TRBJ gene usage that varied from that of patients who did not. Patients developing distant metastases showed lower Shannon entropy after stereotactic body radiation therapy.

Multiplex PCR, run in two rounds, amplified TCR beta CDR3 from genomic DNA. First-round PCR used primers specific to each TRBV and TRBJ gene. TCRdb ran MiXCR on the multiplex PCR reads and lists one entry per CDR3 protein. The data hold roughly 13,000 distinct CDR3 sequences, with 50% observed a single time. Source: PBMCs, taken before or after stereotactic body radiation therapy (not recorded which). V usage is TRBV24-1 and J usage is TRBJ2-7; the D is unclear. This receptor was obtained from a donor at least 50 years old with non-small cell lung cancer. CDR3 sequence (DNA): TGTGCCACCAGTGATAATTGGGGATACGAGCAGTACTTC. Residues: CATSDNWGYEQYF.